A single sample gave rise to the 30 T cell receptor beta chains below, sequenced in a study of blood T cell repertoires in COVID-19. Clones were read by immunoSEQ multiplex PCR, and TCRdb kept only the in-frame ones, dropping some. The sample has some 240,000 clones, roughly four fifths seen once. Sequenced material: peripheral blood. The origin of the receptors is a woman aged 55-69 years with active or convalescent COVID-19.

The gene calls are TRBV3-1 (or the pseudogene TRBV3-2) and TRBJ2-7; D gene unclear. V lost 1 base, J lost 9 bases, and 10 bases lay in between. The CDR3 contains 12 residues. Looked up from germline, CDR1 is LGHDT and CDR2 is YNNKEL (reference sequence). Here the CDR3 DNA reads TGTGCCAGCAGCCAAGGCCCCCTGCGGCAGTACTTC. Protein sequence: CASSQGPLRQYF.

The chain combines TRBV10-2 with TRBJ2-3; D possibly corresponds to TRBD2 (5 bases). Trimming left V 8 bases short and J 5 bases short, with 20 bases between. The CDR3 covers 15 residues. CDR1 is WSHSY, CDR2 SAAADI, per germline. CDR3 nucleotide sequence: TGCGCCAGCGGACCTTACCGGGGAGAGGGAGATACGCAGTATTTT. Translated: CASGPYRGEGDTQYF.

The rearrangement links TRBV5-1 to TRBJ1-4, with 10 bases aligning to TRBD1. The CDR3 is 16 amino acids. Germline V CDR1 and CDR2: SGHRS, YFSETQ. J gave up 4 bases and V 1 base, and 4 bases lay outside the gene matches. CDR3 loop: CASSLMGQGYNEKLFF. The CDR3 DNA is TGCGCCAGCAGCTTGATGGGACAGGGGTATAATGAAAAACTGTTTTTT.

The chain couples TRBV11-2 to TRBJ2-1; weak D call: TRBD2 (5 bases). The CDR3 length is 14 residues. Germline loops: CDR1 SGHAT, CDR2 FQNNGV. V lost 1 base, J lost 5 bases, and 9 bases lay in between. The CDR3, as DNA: TGTGCCAGCAGCTTAGGAGGGATGAACAATGAGCAGTTCTTC. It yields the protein CASSLGGMNNEQFF.

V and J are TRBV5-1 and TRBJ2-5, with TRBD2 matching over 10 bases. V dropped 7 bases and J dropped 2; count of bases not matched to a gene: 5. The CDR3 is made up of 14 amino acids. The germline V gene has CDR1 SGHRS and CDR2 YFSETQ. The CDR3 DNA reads TGCGCCAGCGAGCGGGGGGGCGATCAAGAGACCCAGTACTTC. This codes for CASERGGDQETQYF.

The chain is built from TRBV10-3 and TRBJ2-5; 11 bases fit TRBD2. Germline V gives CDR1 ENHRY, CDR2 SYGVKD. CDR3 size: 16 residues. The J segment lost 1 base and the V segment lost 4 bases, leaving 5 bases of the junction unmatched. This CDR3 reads CAISGSLAGAQETQYF. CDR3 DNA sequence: TGTGCCATCAGTGGTTCACTAGCGGGGGCCCAAGAGACCCAGTACTTC.

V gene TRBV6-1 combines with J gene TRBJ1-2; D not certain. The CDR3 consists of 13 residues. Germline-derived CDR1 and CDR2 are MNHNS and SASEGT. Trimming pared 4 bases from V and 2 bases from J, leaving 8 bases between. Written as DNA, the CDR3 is TGTGCCAGCAGTGGAGCCTTGAACTATGGCTACACCTTC. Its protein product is CASSGALNYGYTF.

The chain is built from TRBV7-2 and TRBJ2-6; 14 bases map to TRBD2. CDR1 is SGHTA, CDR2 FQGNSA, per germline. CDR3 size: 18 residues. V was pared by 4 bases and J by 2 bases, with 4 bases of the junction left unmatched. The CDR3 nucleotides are TGTGCCAGCAGCTCCGGACTAGCGGGGGGCGCTGGGGCCAACGTCCTGACTTTC. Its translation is CASSSGLAGGAGANVLTF.

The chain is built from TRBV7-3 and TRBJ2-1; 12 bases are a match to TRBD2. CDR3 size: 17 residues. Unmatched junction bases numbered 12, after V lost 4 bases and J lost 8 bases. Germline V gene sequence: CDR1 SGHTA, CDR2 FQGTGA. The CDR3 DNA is TGTGCCAGCAGCTACCGGACTAGCGGGGACCCTAGGGATGAGCAGTTCTTC. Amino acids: CASSYRTSGDPRDEQFF.

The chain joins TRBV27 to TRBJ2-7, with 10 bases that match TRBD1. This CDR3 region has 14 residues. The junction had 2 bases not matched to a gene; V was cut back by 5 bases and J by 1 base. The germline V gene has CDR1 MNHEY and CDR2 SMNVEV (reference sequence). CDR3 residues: CASSGQGVSYEQYF. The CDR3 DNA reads TGTGCCAGCAGTGGACAGGGGGTTTCCTACGAGCAGTACTTC.

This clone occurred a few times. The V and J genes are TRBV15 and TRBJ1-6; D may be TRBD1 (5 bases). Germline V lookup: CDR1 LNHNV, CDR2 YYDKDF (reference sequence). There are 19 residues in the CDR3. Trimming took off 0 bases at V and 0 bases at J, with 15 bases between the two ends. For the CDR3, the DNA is TGTGCCACCAGCAGAGATCGACAGCCTCTTAGCTCCTATAATTCACCCCTCCACTTT. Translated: CATSRDRQPLSSYNSPLHF.

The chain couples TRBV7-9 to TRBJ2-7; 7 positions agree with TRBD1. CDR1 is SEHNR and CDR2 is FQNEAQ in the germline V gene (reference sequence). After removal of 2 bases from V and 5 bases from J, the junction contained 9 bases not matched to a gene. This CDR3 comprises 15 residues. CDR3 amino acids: CASSLLVQGPNEQYF. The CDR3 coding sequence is TGTGCCAGCAGCTTACTGGTACAGGGGCCAAACGAGCAGTACTTC.

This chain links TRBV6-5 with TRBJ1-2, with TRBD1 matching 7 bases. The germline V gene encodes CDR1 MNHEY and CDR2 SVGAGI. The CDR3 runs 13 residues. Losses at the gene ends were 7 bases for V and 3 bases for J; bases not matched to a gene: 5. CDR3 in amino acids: CASTPTGDYGYTF. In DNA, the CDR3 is TGTGCCAGCACACCAACAGGGGACTATGGCTACACCTTC.

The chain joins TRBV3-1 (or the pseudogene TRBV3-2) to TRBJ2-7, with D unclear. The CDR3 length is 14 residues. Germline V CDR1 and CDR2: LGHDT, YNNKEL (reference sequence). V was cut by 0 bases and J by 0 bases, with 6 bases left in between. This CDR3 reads CASSQEHSSYEQYF. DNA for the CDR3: TGTGCCAGCAGCCAAGAGCACAGCTCCTACGAGCAGTACTTC.

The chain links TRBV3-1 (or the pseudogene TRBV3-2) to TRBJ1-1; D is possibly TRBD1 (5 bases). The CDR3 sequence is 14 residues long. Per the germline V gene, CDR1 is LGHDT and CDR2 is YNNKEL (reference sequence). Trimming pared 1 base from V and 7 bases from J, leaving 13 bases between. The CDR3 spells CASSQGGGEDEAFF. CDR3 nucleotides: TGTGCCAGCAGCCAAGGGGGGGGAGAGGATGAAGCTTTCTTT.

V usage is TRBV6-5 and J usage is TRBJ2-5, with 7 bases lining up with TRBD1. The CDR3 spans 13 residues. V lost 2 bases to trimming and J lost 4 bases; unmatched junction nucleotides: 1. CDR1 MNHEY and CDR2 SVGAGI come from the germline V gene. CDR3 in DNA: TGTGCCAGCAGTTACCCAGGGGGAGAGACCCAGTACTTC. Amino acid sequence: CASSYPGGETQYF.

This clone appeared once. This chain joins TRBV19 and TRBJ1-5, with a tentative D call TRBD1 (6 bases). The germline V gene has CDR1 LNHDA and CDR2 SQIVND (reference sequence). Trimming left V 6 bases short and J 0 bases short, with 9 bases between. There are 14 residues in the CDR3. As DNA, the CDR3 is TGTGCCAGTAGAGGACAGTTTAGCAATCAGCCCCAGCATTTT. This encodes CASRGQFSNQPQHF.

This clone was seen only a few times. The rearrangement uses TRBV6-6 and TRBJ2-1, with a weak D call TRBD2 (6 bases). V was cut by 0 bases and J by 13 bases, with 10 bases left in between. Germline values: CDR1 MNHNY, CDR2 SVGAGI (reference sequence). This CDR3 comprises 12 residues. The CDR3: CASSYSSGGQFF. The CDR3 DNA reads TGTGCCAGCAGTTACTCGTCCGGGGGTCAGTTCTTC.

The DNA of the CDR3 is TGTGCCAGCAGTCCCTTGGGGAGGTCGGTCTCTGGGGCCAACGTCCTGACTTTC. Translating gives CASSPLGRSVSGANVLTF. V and J are TRBV6-2 or TRBV6-3 and TRBJ2-6; TRBD2 might be the D (6 bases). The CDR3 extends over 18 amino acids. Germline V gene data show CDR1 as MNHEY and CDR2 as SVGEGT. V was clipped by 5 bases and J by 0 bases, with 17 bases between them.

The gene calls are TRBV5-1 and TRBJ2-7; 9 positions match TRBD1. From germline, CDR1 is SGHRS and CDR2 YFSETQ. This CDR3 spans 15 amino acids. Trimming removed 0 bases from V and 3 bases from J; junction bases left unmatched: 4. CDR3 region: CASSLAPGQGYEQYF. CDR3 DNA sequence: TGCGCCAGCAGCTTGGCCCCGGGACAGGGCTACGAGCAGTACTTC.

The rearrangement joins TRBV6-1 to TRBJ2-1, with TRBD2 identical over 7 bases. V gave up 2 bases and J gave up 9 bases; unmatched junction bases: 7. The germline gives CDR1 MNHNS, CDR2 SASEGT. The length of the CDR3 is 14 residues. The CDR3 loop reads CASSELGGVFEQFF. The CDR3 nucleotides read TGTGCCAGCAGTGAATTGGGGGGGGTTTTTGAGCAGTTCTTC.

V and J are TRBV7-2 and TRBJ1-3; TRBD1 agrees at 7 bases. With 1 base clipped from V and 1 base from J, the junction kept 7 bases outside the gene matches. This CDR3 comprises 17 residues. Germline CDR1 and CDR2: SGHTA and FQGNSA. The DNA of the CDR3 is TGTGCCAGCAGCTTAGTATCGCAGGGGGAGTCTGGAAACACCATATATTTT. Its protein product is CASSLVSQGESGNTIYF.

Written as DNA, the CDR3 is TGTGCCAGCAGTTACTCTCCTAACCCCCCGTGGCCCCAGCATTTT. It encodes CASSYSPNPPWPQHF. This chain links TRBV6-5 with TRBJ1-5; unclear D gene. The CDR3 contains 15 residues. Germline loops: CDR1 MNHEY, CDR2 SVGAGI. The V end lost 0 bases, the J end lost 9 bases, and 15 bases lay between the germline ends.

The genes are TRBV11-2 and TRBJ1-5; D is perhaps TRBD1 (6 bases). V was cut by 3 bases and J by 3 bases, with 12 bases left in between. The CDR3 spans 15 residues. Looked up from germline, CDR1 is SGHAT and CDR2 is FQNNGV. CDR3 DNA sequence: TGTGCCAGCAGCTTGGGGGCCCAGGCCAATCAGCCCCAGCATTTT. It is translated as CASSLGAQANQPQHF.

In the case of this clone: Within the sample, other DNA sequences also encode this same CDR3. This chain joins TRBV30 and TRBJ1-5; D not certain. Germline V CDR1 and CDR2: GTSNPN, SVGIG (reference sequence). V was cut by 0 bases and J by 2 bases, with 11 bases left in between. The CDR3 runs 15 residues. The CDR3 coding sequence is TGTGCCTGGAGTGTACGGGGAAAGGGCAATCAGCCCCAGCATTTT. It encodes CAWSVRGKGNQPQHF.

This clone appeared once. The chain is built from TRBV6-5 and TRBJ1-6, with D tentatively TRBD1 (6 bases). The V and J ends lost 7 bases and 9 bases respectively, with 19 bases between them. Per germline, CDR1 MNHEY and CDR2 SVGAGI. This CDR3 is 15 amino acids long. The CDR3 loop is CASTPGRGWGSPLHF. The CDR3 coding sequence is TGTGCCAGCACCCCCGGCAGGGGTTGGGGTTCACCCCTCCACTTT.

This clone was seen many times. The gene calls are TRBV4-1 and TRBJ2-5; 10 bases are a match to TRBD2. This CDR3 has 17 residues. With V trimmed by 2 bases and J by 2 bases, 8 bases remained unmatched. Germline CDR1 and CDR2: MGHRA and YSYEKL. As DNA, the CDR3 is TGCGCCAGCAGCCAACGGGGAGTAGCGGGGGGTCAAGAGACCCAGTACTTC. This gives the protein CASSQRGVAGGQETQYF.

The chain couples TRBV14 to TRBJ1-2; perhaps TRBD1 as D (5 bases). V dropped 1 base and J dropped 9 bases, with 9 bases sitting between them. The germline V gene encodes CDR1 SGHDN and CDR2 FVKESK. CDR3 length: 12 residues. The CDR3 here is CASSQVGGSYTF. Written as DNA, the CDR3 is TGTGCCAGCAGCCAAGTCGGGGGAAGCTACACCTTC.

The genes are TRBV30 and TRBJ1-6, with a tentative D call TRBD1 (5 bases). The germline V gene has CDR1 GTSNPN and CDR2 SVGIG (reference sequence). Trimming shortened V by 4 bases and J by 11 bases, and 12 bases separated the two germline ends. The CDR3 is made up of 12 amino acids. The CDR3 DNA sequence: TGTGCCTGGAAACAACCAGGGACACCCCTCCACTTT. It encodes CAWKQPGTPLHF.

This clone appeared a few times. The CDR3: CASSPGTSGGKTQYF. The DNA for the CDR3 is TGTGCCAGCAGCCCCGGGACTAGCGGGGGAAAGACCCAGTACTTC. V usage is TRBV14 and J usage is TRBJ2-5, with TRBD2 identical over 14 bases. V was pared by 4 bases and J by 6 bases, with 4 bases of the junction left unmatched. This CDR3 is built from 15 residues. Germline CDR1 is SGHDN and CDR2 is FVKESK.